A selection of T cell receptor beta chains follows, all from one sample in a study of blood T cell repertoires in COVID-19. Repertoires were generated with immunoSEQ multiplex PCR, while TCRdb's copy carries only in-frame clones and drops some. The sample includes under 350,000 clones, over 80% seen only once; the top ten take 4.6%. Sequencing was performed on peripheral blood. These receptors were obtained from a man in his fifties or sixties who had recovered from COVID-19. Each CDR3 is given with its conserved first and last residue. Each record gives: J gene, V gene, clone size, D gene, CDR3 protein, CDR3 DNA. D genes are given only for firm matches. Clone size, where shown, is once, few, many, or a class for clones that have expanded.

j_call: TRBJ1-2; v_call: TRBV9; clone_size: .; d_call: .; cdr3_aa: CASSVVASASYGYTF; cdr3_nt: TGTGCCAGCAGCGTAGTGGCTTCCGCATCCTATGGCTACACCTTC
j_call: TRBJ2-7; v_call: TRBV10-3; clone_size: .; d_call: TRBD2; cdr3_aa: CAISDGSGSNYEQYF; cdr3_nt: TGTGCCATCAGTGACGGTAGCGGGAGCAACTACGAGCAGTACTTC
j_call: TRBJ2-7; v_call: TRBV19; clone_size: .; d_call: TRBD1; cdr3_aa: CASSARDRAGEQYF; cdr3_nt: TGTGCCAGTAGTGCCCGGGACAGGGCGGGCGAGCAGTACTTC
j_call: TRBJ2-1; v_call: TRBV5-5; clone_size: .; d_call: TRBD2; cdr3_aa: CASNSPGLAGGSYNEQFF; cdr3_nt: TGTGCCAGCAACTCCCCGGGACTAGCGGGAGGATCCTACAATGAGCAGTTCTTC
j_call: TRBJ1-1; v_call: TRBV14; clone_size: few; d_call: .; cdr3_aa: CASSQNRANTEAFF; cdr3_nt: TGTGCCAGCAGCCAGAACAGGGCGAACACTGAAGCTTTCTTT
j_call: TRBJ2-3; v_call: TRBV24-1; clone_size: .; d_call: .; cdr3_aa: CATRDTNTQYF; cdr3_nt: TGTGCCACCAGGGATACTAATACGCAGTATTTT
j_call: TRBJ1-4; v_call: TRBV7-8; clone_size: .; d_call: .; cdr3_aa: CASARDTATNEKLFF; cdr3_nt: TGTGCCAGCGCGAGAGACACCGCAACTAATGAAAAACTGTTTTTT
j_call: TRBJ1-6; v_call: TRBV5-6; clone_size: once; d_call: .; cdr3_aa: CASSWPGAGVASPLHF; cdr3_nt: TGTGCCAGCAGCTGGCCTGGGGCAGGGGTGGCTTCACCCCTCCACTTT
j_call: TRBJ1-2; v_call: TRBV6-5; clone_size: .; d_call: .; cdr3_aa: CASSLSGSGGHGYTF; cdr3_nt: TGTGCCAGCAGTCTCTCAGGATCAGGAGGCCATGGCTACACCTTC
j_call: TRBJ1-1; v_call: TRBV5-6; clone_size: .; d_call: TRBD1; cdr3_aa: CASSTGTAAFF; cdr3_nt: TGTGCCAGCTCGACCGGGACAGCCGCTTTCTTT
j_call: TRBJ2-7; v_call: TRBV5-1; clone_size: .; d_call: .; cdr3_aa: CASSFPGYEQYF; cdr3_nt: TGCGCCAGCAGCTTTCCGGGGTACGAGCAGTACTTC
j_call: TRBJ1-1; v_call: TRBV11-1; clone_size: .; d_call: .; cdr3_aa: CASSFNGAVNTEAFF; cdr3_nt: TGTGCCAGCAGTTTTAATGGGGCGGTGAACACTGAAGCTTTCTTT
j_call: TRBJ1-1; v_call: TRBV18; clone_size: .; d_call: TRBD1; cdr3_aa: CASSPPTGTGRNTEAFF; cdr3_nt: TGTGCCAGCTCACCCCCGACAGGGACAGGGCGGAACACTGAAGCTTTCTTT
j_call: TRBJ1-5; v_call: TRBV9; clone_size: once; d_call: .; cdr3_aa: CASSVGGAGNQPQHF; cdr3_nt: TGTGCCAGCAGCGTAGGGGGAGCCGGCAATCAGCCCCAGCATTTT
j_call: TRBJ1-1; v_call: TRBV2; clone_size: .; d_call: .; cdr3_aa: CASSTSVDTEAFF; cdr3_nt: TGTGCCAGCAGTACTAGCGTAGACACTGAAGCTTTCTTT
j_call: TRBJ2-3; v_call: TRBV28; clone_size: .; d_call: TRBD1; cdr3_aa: CATSGGTDTQYF; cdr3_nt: TGTGCCACTTCAGGGGGCACCGATACGCAGTATTTT
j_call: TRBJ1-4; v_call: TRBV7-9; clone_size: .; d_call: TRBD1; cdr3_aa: CASSPQQGIGTTNEKLFF; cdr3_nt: TGTGCCAGCAGCCCTCAACAGGGGATAGGGACAACTAATGAAAAACTGTTTTTT
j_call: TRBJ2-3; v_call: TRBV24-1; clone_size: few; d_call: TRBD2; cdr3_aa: CATSDPSPSGGGTDTQYF; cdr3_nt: TGTGCCACCAGTGACCCGTCACCTTCTGGGGGGGGCACAGATACGCAGTATTTT
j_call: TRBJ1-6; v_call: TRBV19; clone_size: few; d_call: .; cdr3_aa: CASSRTQGNSPLHF; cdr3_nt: TGTGCCAGTAGTCGAACCCAGGGTAATTCACCCCTCCACTTT
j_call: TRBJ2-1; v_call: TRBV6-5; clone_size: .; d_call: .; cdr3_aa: CASSYKTAYNEQFF; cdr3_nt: TGTGCCAGCAGTTACAAAACAGCATACAATGAGCAGTTCTTC
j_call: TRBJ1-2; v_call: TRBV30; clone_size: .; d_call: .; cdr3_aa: CAWSGKQGFGGYTF; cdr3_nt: TGTGCCTGGAGTGGTAAACAGGGTTTTGGAGGCTACACCTTC
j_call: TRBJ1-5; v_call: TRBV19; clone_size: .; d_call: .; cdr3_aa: CASSIAGINQPQHF; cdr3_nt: TGTGCCAGTAGTATCGCAGGGATCAATCAGCCCCAGCATTTT
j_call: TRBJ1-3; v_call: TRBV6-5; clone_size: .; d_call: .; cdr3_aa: CASRYSGDIGHTIYF; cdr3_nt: TGTGCCAGCAGATACTCCGGGGACATTGGGCACACCATATATTTT
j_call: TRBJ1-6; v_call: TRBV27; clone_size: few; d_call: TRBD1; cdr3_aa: CASSVQGVPRSPLHF; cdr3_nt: TGTGCCAGCAGTGTCCAGGGGGTCCCTCGTTCACCCCTCCACTTT
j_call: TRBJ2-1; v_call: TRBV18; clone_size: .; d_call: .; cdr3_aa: CASSINNEQFF; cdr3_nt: TGTGCCAGCTCAATCAACAATGAGCAGTTCTTC
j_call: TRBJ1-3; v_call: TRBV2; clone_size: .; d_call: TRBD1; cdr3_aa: CASSETGTGNTIYF; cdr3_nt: TGTGCCAGCAGTGAGACAGGGACTGGAAACACCATATATTTT
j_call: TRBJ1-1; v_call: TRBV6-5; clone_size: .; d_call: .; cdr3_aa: CASSLGAGTPEAFF; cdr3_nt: TGTGCCAGCAGCCTCGGAGCGGGGACCCCTGAAGCTTTCTTT
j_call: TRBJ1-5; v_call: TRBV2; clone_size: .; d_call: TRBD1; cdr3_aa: CASSEGGQGDQPQHF; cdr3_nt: TGTGCCAGCAGTGAGGGGGGACAGGGGGATCAGCCCCAGCATTTT
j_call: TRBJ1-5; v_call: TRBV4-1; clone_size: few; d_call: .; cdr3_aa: CASSQDAGSNQPQHF; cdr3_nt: TGCGCCAGCAGCCAAGATGCGGGTAGCAATCAGCCCCAGCATTTT
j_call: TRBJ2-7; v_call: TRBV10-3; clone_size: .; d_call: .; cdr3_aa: CAISKPGQEQYF; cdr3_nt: TGTGCCATCAGTAAACCGGGACAAGAGCAGTACTTC
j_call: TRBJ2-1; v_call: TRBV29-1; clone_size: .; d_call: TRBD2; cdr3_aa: CSGSTLAGVNEQFF; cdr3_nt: TGCAGCGGCTCAACACTAGCGGGAGTGAATGAGCAGTTCTTC
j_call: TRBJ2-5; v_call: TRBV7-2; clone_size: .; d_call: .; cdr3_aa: CASSLQGGGPAQYF; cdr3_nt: TGTGCCAGCAGCCTGCAGGGGGGAGGCCCGGCCCAGTACTTC
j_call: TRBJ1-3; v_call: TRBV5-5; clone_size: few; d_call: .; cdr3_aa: CASSLGRGYGNTIYF; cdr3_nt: TGTGCCAGCAGCTTGGGGAGGGGTTACGGAAACACCATATATTTT
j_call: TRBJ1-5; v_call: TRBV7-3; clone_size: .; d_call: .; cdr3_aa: CASSPRREGGNQPQHF; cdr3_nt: TGTGCCAGCAGCCCTCGTCGCGAGGGCGGCAATCAGCCCCAGCATTTT
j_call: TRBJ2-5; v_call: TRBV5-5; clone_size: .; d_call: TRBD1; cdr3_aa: CASSRDRGETQYF; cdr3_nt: TGTGCCAGCAGCCGGGACAGGGGGGAGACCCAGTACTTC
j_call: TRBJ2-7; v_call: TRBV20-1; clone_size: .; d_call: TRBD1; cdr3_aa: CSAADRQQYF; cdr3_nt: TGCAGTGCTGCGGACAGGCAGCAGTACTTC
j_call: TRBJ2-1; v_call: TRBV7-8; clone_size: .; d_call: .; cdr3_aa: CASSLVFAEQFF; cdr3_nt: TGTGCCAGCAGCTTAGTTTTCGCGGAGCAGTTCTTC
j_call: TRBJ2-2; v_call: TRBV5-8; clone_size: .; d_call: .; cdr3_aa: CASSKGDFGLGELFF; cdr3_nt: TGTGCCAGCAGCAAAGGGGATTTTGGCCTCGGGGAGCTGTTTTTT
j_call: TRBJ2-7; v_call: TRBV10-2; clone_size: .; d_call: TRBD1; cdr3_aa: CASRGQVRSSYEQYF; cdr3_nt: TGCGCCAGCAGAGGACAGGTCCGGAGCTCCTACGAGCAGTACTTC
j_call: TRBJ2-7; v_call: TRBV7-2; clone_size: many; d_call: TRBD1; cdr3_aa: CASSPRPGQGSSYEQYF; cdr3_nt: TGTGCCAGCAGCCCCAGACCCGGACAGGGGAGCTCCTACGAGCAGTACTTC
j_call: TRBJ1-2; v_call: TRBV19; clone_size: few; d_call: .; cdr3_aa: CASSIDTQGSEGYTF; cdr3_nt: TGTGCCAGTAGTATAGATACTCAGGGATCGGAAGGCTACACCTTC
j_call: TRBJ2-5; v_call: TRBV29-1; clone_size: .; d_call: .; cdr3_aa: CSVEIPGRGRETQYF; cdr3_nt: TGCAGCGTTGAAATACCGGGACGAGGGAGGGAGACCCAGTACTTC
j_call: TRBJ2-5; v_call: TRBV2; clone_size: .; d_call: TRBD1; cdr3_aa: CASSPDRDRRGGQETQYF; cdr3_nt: TGTGCCAGCAGCCCCGACAGGGACAGACGTGGTGGCCAAGAGACCCAGTACTTC
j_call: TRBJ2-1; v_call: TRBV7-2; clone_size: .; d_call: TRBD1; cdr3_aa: CASRRQGQGSSYNEQFF; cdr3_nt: TGTGCCAGCAGACGACAAGGACAGGGAAGCTCCTACAATGAGCAGTTCTTC
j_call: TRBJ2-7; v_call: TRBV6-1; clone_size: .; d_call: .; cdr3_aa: CASSESGNEQYF; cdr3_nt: TGTGCCAGCAGTGAATCAGGGAACGAGCAGTACTTC
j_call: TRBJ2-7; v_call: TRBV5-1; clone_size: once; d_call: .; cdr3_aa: CASSIDRPYEQYF; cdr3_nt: TGCGCCAGCAGCATAGACAGACCCTACGAGCAGTACTTC
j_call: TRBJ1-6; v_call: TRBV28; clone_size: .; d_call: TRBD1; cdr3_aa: CASSSTGTGGSPLHF; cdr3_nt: TGTGCCAGCAGTAGCACCGGGACAGGGGGTTCACCCCTCCACTTT
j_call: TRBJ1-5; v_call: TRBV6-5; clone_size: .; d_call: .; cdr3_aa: CASSSYSSNQPQHF; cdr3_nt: TGTGCCAGCAGTTCTTACAGTAGCAATCAGCCCCAGCATTTT
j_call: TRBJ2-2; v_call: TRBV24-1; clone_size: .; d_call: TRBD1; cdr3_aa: CATSDPAGQGGTGELFF; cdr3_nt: TGTGCCACCAGTGACCCGGCCGGACAGGGGGGCACCGGGGAGCTGTTTTTT
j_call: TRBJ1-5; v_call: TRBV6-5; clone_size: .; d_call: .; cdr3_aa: CASTGLINQPQHF; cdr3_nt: TGTGCCAGCACTGGACTGATCAATCAGCCCCAGCATTTT
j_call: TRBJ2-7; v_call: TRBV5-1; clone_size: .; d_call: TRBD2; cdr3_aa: CASSLVSSGRREQYF; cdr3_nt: TGCGCCAGCAGCTTGGTGTCTAGCGGGAGGAGAGAGCAGTACTTC
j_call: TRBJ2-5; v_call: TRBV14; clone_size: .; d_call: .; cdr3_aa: CASSQLLRGIETQYF; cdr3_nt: TGTGCCAGCAGCCAGCTGCTACGGGGGATAGAGACCCAGTACTTC
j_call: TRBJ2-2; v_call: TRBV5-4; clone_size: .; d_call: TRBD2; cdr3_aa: CASSSGLAGSTGELFF; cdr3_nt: TGTGCCAGCAGCTCGGGACTAGCGGGAAGCACCGGGGAGCTGTTTTTT
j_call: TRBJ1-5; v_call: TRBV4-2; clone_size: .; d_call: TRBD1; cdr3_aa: CASSQGGQGEQPQHF; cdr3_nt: TGTGCCAGCAGCCAAGGGGGACAGGGCGAACAGCCCCAGCATTTT